This TCR beta chain was sequenced for a study of response to subunit inactivated influenza vaccine. Overall study findings and caveats: Authors suggested few new T cells are recruited by each seasonal influenza vaccination.

A word on this clonotype: Its matching antigen is unknown.

TCRdb reprocessed the RT-PCR reads via MiXCR and lists one record per CDR3 protein. The table includes about 480,000 distinct CDR3 sequences, about 25% detected once. V trimming: 5 bases; J trimming: 7 bases; junction bases outside the gene matches: 10. CDR1 and CDR2 (germline): SEHNR, FQNEAQ (reference sequence). This CDR3 has 15 amino acids. This TCR derives from a man over 45 who received an inactivated influenza vaccine. This material consisted of CD4+ T cells sorted from PBMCs, taken 5 to 6 days after vaccination. J is TRBJ2-7 and V is TRBV7-9; 11 bases align to TRBD1. CDR3 coding DNA: TGTGCCAGCAGCAACCCGGGACAGGGGGGTAAAGAGCAGTACTTC. Translating it yields CASSNPGQGGKEQYF.